These T cell receptor beta chains were read from a single sample in a study of OX40 agonist ivuxolimab in advanced cancers. Clones were read by immunoSEQ multiplex PCR, and TCRdb kept only the in-frame ones, dropping some. The data show over 60,000 clones, around 94% seen once. The sample consisted of CD4+ or CD8+ T cells sorted from blood, taken in a trial of the OX40 agonist ivuxolimab. The source is an adult with an advanced solid tumor such as melanoma, head and neck, liver or kidney cancer. CDR3s include the opening cysteine and the closing phenylalanine or tryptophan. Fields, in order: D gene, J gene, clone size, V gene, CDR3 DNA, CDR3 protein. The D gene is left open where the match is weak. For some rows the clone size is stated as once, few or many, or as a class when expanded; others skip it.

D: -; J: TRBJ2-7; size: few; V: TRBV19; DNA: TGTGCCAGTAGTATCATGCAGGGCGTGGGTAACGAGCAGTACTTC; CDR3: CASSIMQGVGNEQYF
D: -; J: TRBJ1-5; size: once; V: TRBV5-1; DNA: TGCGCCAGCAGCTTGGCGGGGGTCCCCAATCAGCCCCAGCATTTT; CDR3: CASSLAGVPNQPQHF
D: -; J: TRBJ2-1; size: -; V: TRBV28; DNA: TGTGCCAGCAGTTCACCTAGCCTGGGCCTAACCTACAATGAGCAGTTCTTC; CDR3: CASSSPSLGLTYNEQFF
D: -; J: TRBJ2-5; size: few; V: TRBV10-2; DNA: TGCGCCAGCAGTGAGTCAGGAGAGACCCAGTACTTC; CDR3: CASSESGETQYF
D: -; J: TRBJ2-7; size: -; V: TRBV18; DNA: TGTGCCAGCTCACCACCGGGCGCAGGGATGGCGTACGAGCAGTACTTC; CDR3: CASSPPGAGMAYEQYF
D: -; J: TRBJ1-1; size: -; V: TRBV30; DNA: TGTGCCTGGAACGATCCCGGGACCCACCGCAGAATGAACACTGAAGCTTTCTTT; CDR3: CAWNDPGTHRRMNTEAFF
D: -; J: TRBJ2-7; size: -; V: TRBV5-6; DNA: TGTGCCAGCAGCTTGGGTGGGGCGGGCGAGCAGTACTTC; CDR3: CASSLGGAGEQYF
D: TRBD2; J: TRBJ2-2; size: -; V: TRBV4-3; DNA: TGCGCCAGCAGCCAAGATGCTGAAGCGGGGAACGGGGAGCTGTTTTTT; CDR3: CASSQDAEAGNGELFF
D: TRBD1; J: TRBJ2-7; size: few; V: TRBV19; DNA: TGTGCCAGTAGCGAAACAGGGGTCTACGAGCAGTACTTC; CDR3: CASSETGVYEQYF
D: -; J: TRBJ2-7; size: -; V: TRBV20-1; DNA: TGCAGTGCCAGATTGGGGAGCGAGCAGTACTTC; CDR3: CSARLGSEQYF
D: -; J: TRBJ1-1; size: -; V: TRBV9; DNA: TGTGCCAGCAGCGTAGGTAGGTCACCGAACACTGAAGCTTTCTTT; CDR3: CASSVGRSPNTEAFF
D: TRBD1; J: TRBJ2-7; size: -; V: TRBV27; DNA: TGTGCCAGCAGTTTCGGGACAGGGTTCTACGAGCAGTACTTC; CDR3: CASSFGTGFYEQYF
D: TRBD1; J: TRBJ2-4; size: -; V: TRBV6-5; DNA: TGTGCCAGCAGCCTACAGGGGGACATTCAGTACTTC; CDR3: CASSLQGDIQYF
D: -; J: TRBJ1-4; size: -; V: TRBV7-6; DNA: TGTGCCAGCAGCTTAAATGGCGGGACACCCCCAACTAATGAAAAACTGTTTTTT; CDR3: CASSLNGGTPPTNEKLFF
D: -; J: TRBJ1-1; size: -; V: TRBV14; DNA: TGTGCCAGCAGCCAATACAGGAACACTGAAGCTTTCTTT; CDR3: CASSQYRNTEAFF
D: -; J: TRBJ1-1; size: few; V: TRBV9; DNA: TGTGCCAGCAGCACGGCGGTATCGACTGAAGCTTTCTTT; CDR3: CASSTAVSTEAFF
D: -; J: TRBJ1-1; size: -; V: TRBV7-2; DNA: TGTGCCAGCAGCCTTCGCACCCGACAGGCGGATATGAACACTGAAGCTTTCTTT; CDR3: CASSLRTRQADMNTEAFF
D: TRBD2; J: TRBJ2-5; size: -; V: TRBV7-2; DNA: TGTGCCAGCAGCTTACTCAGCGGGAGGCCCCAAGAGACCCAGTACTTC; CDR3: CASSLLSGRPQETQYF
D: -; J: TRBJ2-7; size: -; V: TRBV4-1; DNA: TGCGCCAGCAGCCGGCCGGGGGCGCCTGGTGAGCAGTACTTC; CDR3: CASSRPGAPGEQYF
D: -; J: TRBJ2-3; size: -; V: TRBV7-3; DNA: TGTGCCAGCAGCTCCCCGGGAGCCACAGATACGCAGTATTTT; CDR3: CASSSPGATDTQYF
D: -; J: TRBJ2-7; size: -; V: TRBV7-8; DNA: TGTGCCAGCAGCTTAGCTCCCCGGACGGATGACTCCTACGAGCAGTACTTC; CDR3: CASSLAPRTDDSYEQYF
D: -; J: TRBJ2-5; size: -; V: TRBV19; DNA: TGTGCCAGTAGCACAGGAAACCAAGAGACCCAGTACTTC; CDR3: CASSTGNQETQYF
D: TRBD2; J: TRBJ2-7; size: -; V: TRBV7-6; DNA: TGTGCCAGCAGCTTAGGGGAGGGCAGAACCTACGAGCAGTACTTC; CDR3: CASSLGEGRTYEQYF
D: TRBD1; J: TRBJ1-5; size: -; V: TRBV29-1; DNA: TGCAGCGTTGTGGACAGGGGGTCCCCTAAGCCCCAGCATTTT; CDR3: CSVVDRGSPKPQHF
D: TRBD1; J: TRBJ1-1; size: -; V: TRBV5-8; DNA: TGTGCCAGCAGCTCTACGGACAGGGGAGACACTGAAGCTTTCTTT; CDR3: CASSSTDRGDTEAFF
D: TRBD1; J: TRBJ2-7; size: -; V: TRBV2; DNA: TGTGCCAGCAGTGATGGGACAGGGTTGGACGAGCAGTACTTC; CDR3: CASSDGTGLDEQYF
D: -; J: TRBJ1-1; size: -; V: TRBV29-1; DNA: TGCAGCGTTGATACTACGGGTTCGAACACTGAAGCTTTCTTT; CDR3: CSVDTTGSNTEAFF
D: TRBD2; J: TRBJ2-1; size: -; V: TRBV11-2; DNA: TGTGCCAGCAGCTTATCGCGGGGACTAGCGGGAGTCAGGGGAAATGAGCAGTTCTTC; CDR3: CASSLSRGLAGVRGNEQFF
D: -; J: TRBJ2-1; size: -; V: TRBV7-3; DNA: TGTGCCAGCAGCTTAAACCCGGGACCAACCTACAATGAGCAGTTCTTC; CDR3: CASSLNPGPTYNEQFF
D: TRBD1; J: TRBJ2-7; size: -; V: TRBV5-1; DNA: TGCGCCAGCAGCCCCGAGGGACAGGGCTACGAGCAGTACTTC; CDR3: CASSPEGQGYEQYF
D: -; J: TRBJ1-1; size: few; V: TRBV18; DNA: TGTGCCAGCTCCTCACAGGTGGGCACTGAAGCTTTCTTT; CDR3: CASSSQVGTEAFF
D: -; J: TRBJ1-2; size: -; V: TRBV7-9; DNA: TGTGCCAGCAGCTTGAGACAGGCGGGTGGCTACACCTTC; CDR3: CASSLRQAGGYTF
D: -; J: TRBJ2-1; size: -; V: TRBV7-9; DNA: TGTGCCAGCAGCTTAGCGGCGACGGGACCGGATGAGCAGTTCTTC; CDR3: CASSLAATGPDEQFF
D: -; J: TRBJ2-1; size: -; V: TRBV4-1; DNA: TGCGCCAGCAGCCAAGAAGGGGGCTACAATGAGCAGTTCTTC; CDR3: CASSQEGGYNEQFF
D: -; J: TRBJ1-5; size: -; V: TRBV7-8; DNA: TGTGCCAGCAGCTTAGGGGCCAGTCTCAATCAGCCCCAGCATTTT; CDR3: CASSLGASLNQPQHF
D: TRBD1; J: TRBJ2-1; size: -; V: TRBV27; DNA: TGTGCCAGCAGTTTTACAGGGGGGAACTACAATGAGCAGTTCTTC; CDR3: CASSFTGGNYNEQFF
D: -; J: TRBJ2-5; size: once; V: TRBV11-2; DNA: TGTGCCAGCAGCTTAGAGGCCAGGCAAGAGACCCAGTACTTC; CDR3: CASSLEARQETQYF
D: -; J: TRBJ1-2; size: few; V: TRBV27; DNA: TGTGCCAGCAGTTACGTCGGTTTGGGGGGAGGCTACACCTTC; CDR3: CASSYVGLGGGYTF
D: -; J: TRBJ2-2; size: -; V: TRBV9; DNA: TGTGCCAGCAGCGGTCTCACCGGGGAGCTGTTTTTT; CDR3: CASSGLTGELFF
D: TRBD1; J: TRBJ1-4; size: -; V: TRBV5-6; DNA: TGTGCCAGCAGCTTCGTAGACAGGGGGAAAACTAATGAAAAACTGTTTTTT; CDR3: CASSFVDRGKTNEKLFF
D: -; J: TRBJ1-1; size: once; V: TRBV6-6; DNA: TGTGCCAGCAGTACGCTCACCCACGCTTTCTTT; CDR3: CASSTLTHAFF
D: -; J: TRBJ2-7; size: -; V: TRBV9; DNA: TGTGCCAGCAGTCCCCGGGACCGATTAAAATACGAGCAGTACTTC; CDR3: CASSPRDRLKYEQYF
D: -; J: TRBJ2-7; size: -; V: TRBV5-4; DNA: TGTGCCAGCAGCCCCAAAGGGGGGACCTCCACCTACGAGCAGTACTTC; CDR3: CASSPKGGTSTYEQYF
D: TRBD2; J: TRBJ2-1; size: -; V: TRBV19; DNA: TGTGCCAGTAGTATAGGGGAGGGGCGCTTCTACAATGAGCAGTTCTTC; CDR3: CASSIGEGRFYNEQFF
D: -; J: TRBJ2-5; size: -; V: TRBV19; DNA: TGTGCCAGTAGTATAGGTCCCTACCCCAAAAGCCAAGAGACCCAGTACTTC; CDR3: CASSIGPYPKSQETQYF
D: TRBD1; J: TRBJ2-7; size: -; V: TRBV28; DNA: TGTGCCAGCAGTTTACGGGACAGATCCTACGAGCAGTACTTC; CDR3: CASSLRDRSYEQYF
D: -; J: TRBJ1-1; size: -; V: TRBV5-6; DNA: TGTGCCAGCAGGCCAGGACAGTTGAACACTGAAGCTTTCTTT; CDR3: CASRPGQLNTEAFF
D: -; J: TRBJ1-1; size: -; V: TRBV7-6; DNA: TGTGCCAGCAGCTTAGGGAACGGAGTGAACACTGAAGCTTTCTTT; CDR3: CASSLGNGVNTEAFF
D: TRBD2; J: TRBJ2-1; size: -; V: TRBV29-1; DNA: TGCAGCGTTTCCGGGACTAGCGGCGAACGGCCCTACAATGAGCAGTTCTTC; CDR3: CSVSGTSGERPYNEQFF